This T cell receptor (beta chain) was obtained from a study of blood T cell repertoires in COVID-19. Repertoires were generated with immunoSEQ multiplex PCR, while TCRdb's copy carries only in-frame clones and drops some. The repertoire holds more than 350,000 clones, with over 75% as singletons. Notes on this clone: At one end the junction does not follow the germline gene, possibly because of a read error.

Germline CDR1 is MNHNS and CDR2 is SASEGT. The CDR3 runs 14 residues. The chain joins TRBV6-1 to TRBJ2-5; a possible D gene is TRBD2 (5 bases). The sequence was collected from a man younger than 35 who had recovered from COVID-19. The sequencing sample was made of PBMCs or T cells enriched from blood (not recorded which). The CDR3 DNA reads TGTGCCAGCAATGAACGAGGGTATGGTGAGACCCAGTACTTC. This codes for CASNERGYGETQYF.